This T cell receptor beta chain was sequenced in a study of T cell repertoires in cytomegalovirus infection. The overall study: The public TCR beta signatures pointed to both CMV infection and matching HLA type.

TCRdb recomputed calls from the reads with MiXCR, one row per CDR3 protein. The data hold about 320,000 distinct CDR3 sequences, with approximately 9.5% observed a single time. Whole-study results and caveats: In two of eight donors, the top clonotype was HLA-C-restricted CMV-specific.

This clonotype was observed at least ten times. Its target is unknown. Trimming cost V 4 bases and J 0 bases, with 10 bases left between them. The germline CDR1 and CDR2 sequences are MDHEN and SYDVKM. CDR3 size: 15 residues. The specimen was PBMCs. The chain carries TRBV28 and TRBJ2-4, with D unclear. The source is a human donor in good health (CMV status not recorded). Some clones in this sample may be carry-over from other donors' samples. Here the CDR3 reads CASSSRPRAKNIQYF. Written as DNA, the CDR3 is TGTGCCAGCAGTTCTAGACCCAGAGCCAAAAACATTCAGTACTTC.